The 14 T cell receptor beta chains below were found in one sample sequenced in a study of radiation and T cells in renal cell carcinoma. Sample time point: blood 2 weeks post-SBRT. Indicated treatment: 15 Gy SBRT to primary tumor, nephrectomy 4 weeks later. Clones were read by immunoSEQ multiplex PCR, and TCRdb kept only the in-frame ones, dropping some. The repertoire has more than 100,000 clones, more than 75% of them found once; the top ten carry over 4.5%. The sample was blood, taken from a patient whose treatment included radiotherapy and nephrectomy. The origin of the receptors is a woman aged 70 to 79 with renal cell carcinoma.

This clone was recorded once. The V and J genes are TRBV6-5 and TRBJ2-3; D unresolved. V gave up 5 bases and J gave up 9 bases, with 15 bases separating them. Germline V CDR1 and CDR2: MNHEY, SVGAGI. This CDR3 spans 13 amino acids. CDR3 DNA: TGTGCCAGCAGTCCGGGCCGCTCCAGCACGCAGTATTTT. It specifies CASSPGRSSTQYF.

The rearrangement joins TRBV2 to TRBJ1-2; 8 bases fit TRBD1. Germline values: CDR1 SNHLY, CDR2 FYNNEI. There are 13 residues in the CDR3. Trimming removed 7 bases from V and 8 bases from J; junction bases left unmatched: 9. The CDR3: CASNLDRERGYTF. The CDR3 nucleotides read TGTGCCAGCAACCTGGACAGGGAAAGGGGCTACACCTTC.

The chain links TRBV5-1 to TRBJ1-2; 10 bases are a match to TRBD1. Per germline, CDR1 SGHRS and CDR2 YFSETQ. J lost 8 bases, V lost 3 bases, and 10 bases had no gene match. The CDR3 contains 15 residues. The CDR3 DNA follows: TGCGCCAGCAGCTCGGGCGGACAGGGGGGCTTAGGCTACACCTTC. It translates to CASSSGGQGGLGYTF.

This clone has more than one count but fewer than ten. The chain combines TRBV5-4 with TRBJ1-4; 7 bases are shared with TRBD1. The germline V gene has CDR1 SGHNT and CDR2 YYREEE (reference sequence). The V gene end was trimmed by 2 bases and the J gene end by 11 bases; junction bases not matched to a gene: 3. The CDR3 has 12 amino acids. The CDR3 sequence: CASSFDRDKLFF. The CDR3 DNA reads TGTGCCAGCAGCTTCGACAGGGACAAACTGTTTTTT.

The chain is built from TRBV6-6 and TRBJ2-7; no clear D gene. The CDR3 runs to 12 residues. In germline, CDR1 is MNHNY, CDR2 SVGAGI (reference sequence). V dropped 2 bases and J dropped 7 bases, with 9 bases sitting between them. Written as DNA, the CDR3 is TGTGCCAGCAGTTACGACACCTGGGAGCAGTACTTC. The encoded protein is CASSYDTWEQYF.

This chain uses TRBV9 with TRBJ1-6; 8 bases line up with TRBD1. With 4 bases clipped from V and 9 bases from J, the junction kept 6 bases outside the gene matches. Looked up from germline, CDR1 is SGDLS and CDR2 is YYNGEE. CDR3 size: 14 residues. The CDR3: CASSQGAGSSPLHF. The CDR3 bases are TGTGCCAGCAGCCAGGGGGCAGGGAGTTCACCCCTCCACTTT. Variable domain in full (rest from reference TRBV9 and TRBJ1-6): DSGVTQTPKHLITATGQRVTLRCSPRSGDLSVYWYQQSLDQGLQFLIQYYNGEERAKGNILERFSAQQFPDLHSELNLSSLELGDSALYFCASSQGAGSSPLHFGNGTRLTVT.

This clone was found once. The chain links TRBV2 to TRBJ2-1; 10 bases agree with TRBD1. Germline CDR1 and CDR2: SNHLY and FYNNEI. The junction had 7 bases not matched to a gene; V was cut back by 5 bases and J by 6 bases. This CDR3 contains 15 residues. DNA for the CDR3: TGTGCCAGCAGTCGACAGGGGGCGGAAGGCAATGAGCAGTTCTTC. Translated, it gives CASSRQGAEGNEQFF.

CDR3 in amino acids: CASSQEPGAGTGELFF. CDR3 DNA sequence: TGCGCCAGCAGCCAAGAACCGGGGGCCGGCACCGGGGAGCTGTTTTTT. The chain carries TRBV4-3 and TRBJ2-2; D assignment may be TRBD1 or TRBD2 (6 bases each). CDR1 LGHNA and CDR2 YSLEER come from the germline V gene. V shed 0 bases and J shed 4 bases, with 12 bases lying between them. The CDR3 is 16 residues long.

The chain couples TRBV10-1 to TRBJ1-3, with D unclear. Trimming removed 7 bases at V and 0 bases at J, with 19 bases between. Germline values: CDR1 WNHNN, CDR2 SYGVQD (reference sequence). The CDR3 runs 17 residues. This CDR3 is CASNPPGGSPSGNTIYF. The CDR3 DNA reads as TGCGCCAGCAACCCACCGGGAGGATCCCCCTCTGGAAACACCATATATTTT.

For the CDR3, the DNA is TGTGCCTGGAGAGGGGGCGAAGCTTTCTTT. It codes for CAWRGGEAFF. This rearrangement joins TRBV30 to TRBJ1-1; 7 nucleotides agree with TRBD1. Germline CDR1 reads GTSNPN; CDR2 reads SVGIG (reference sequence). V shed 3 bases, J shed 8 bases, and the junction held 0 bases outside the gene matches. The CDR3 length is 10 residues.

The chain uses TRBV6-6 and TRBJ2-7; tentatively, D is TRBD1 or TRBD2 (5 bases each). The CDR3 has 16 residues. Germline V gives CDR1 MNHNY, CDR2 SVGAGI (reference sequence). V was cut by 2 bases and J by 2 bases, with 16 bases left in between. For the CDR3, the DNA is TGTGCCAGCAGTTACACAACCGGGACGGTTACCTACGAGCAGTACTTC. It yields the protein CASSYTTGTVTYEQYF.

The CDR3 loop reads CASSLAGAGVQETQYF. CDR3 sequence (DNA): TGTGCCAGCAGCTTAGCCGGAGCGGGGGTACAAGAGACCCAGTACTTC. This rearrangement joins TRBV7-2 to TRBJ2-5, with 8 bases that match TRBD2. The CDR3 length is 16 residues. The germline V gene has CDR1 SGHTA and CDR2 FQGNSA. V dropped 0 bases and J dropped 2; count of bases not matched to a gene: 5. The whole variable domain, filled in from reference TRBV7-2 and TRBJ2-5, reads GAGVSQSPSNKVTEKGKDVELRCDPISGHTALYWYRQSLGQGLEFLIYFQGNSAPDKSGLPSDRFSAERTGGSVSTLTIQRTQQEDSAVYLCASSLAGAGVQETQYFGPGTRLLVL.

The V gene is TRBV27, the J gene TRBJ2-2, with TRBD2 matching 7 bases. V was pared by 7 bases and J by 0 bases, with 14 bases of the junction left unmatched. This CDR3 has 18 amino acids. CDR1 is MNHEY and CDR2 is SMNVEV in the germline V gene (reference sequence). CDR3 sequence (DNA): TGTGCCAGCACCAAATGGCTAGCGGCTATACCGAACACCGGGGAGCTGTTTTTT. Its translation: CASTKWLAAIPNTGELFF.

This chain connects TRBV9 to TRBJ1-1; D uncertain. The germline gives CDR1 SGDLS, CDR2 YYNGEE. This CDR3 spans 15 amino acids. The V and J ends lost 4 bases and 0 bases respectively, with 13 bases between them. The CDR3: CASSLRSSLNTEAFF. For the CDR3, the DNA is TGTGCCAGCAGCTTACGGAGCAGTCTGAACACTGAAGCTTTCTTT.